This TCR beta chain is from a study of cytomegalovirus exposure and HLA in healthy donors. Study-wide results and caveats: Rare sequences made up most TCRs, while some public TCRs were found in many donors.

Method: immunoSEQ multiplex PCR; TCRdb's copy keeps in-frame clones and lacks some. The sample consists of some 98,000 clones, more than 85% of them appearing once. The V gene lost 0 bases and the J gene lost 4 bases, with 12 bases spanning the gap. Germline CDR1 reads SNHLY; CDR2 reads FYNNEI. The CDR3 has 15 residues. The donors were part of the validation cohort of more than 90 subjects. That cohort was separate from the first cohort, which comprised 666 subjects. For this clone: Its antigen remains unknown.

The chain couples TRBV2 to TRBJ2-5; D is perhaps TRBD2 (7 bases). This receptor was obtained from a man younger than 30 in good health and CMV-seropositive. Material: PBMCs. This CDR3 is CASSEAGGGGETQYF. CDR3 nucleotide sequence: TGTGCCAGCAGTGAAGCGGGGGGCGGGGGAGAGACCCAGTACTTC.